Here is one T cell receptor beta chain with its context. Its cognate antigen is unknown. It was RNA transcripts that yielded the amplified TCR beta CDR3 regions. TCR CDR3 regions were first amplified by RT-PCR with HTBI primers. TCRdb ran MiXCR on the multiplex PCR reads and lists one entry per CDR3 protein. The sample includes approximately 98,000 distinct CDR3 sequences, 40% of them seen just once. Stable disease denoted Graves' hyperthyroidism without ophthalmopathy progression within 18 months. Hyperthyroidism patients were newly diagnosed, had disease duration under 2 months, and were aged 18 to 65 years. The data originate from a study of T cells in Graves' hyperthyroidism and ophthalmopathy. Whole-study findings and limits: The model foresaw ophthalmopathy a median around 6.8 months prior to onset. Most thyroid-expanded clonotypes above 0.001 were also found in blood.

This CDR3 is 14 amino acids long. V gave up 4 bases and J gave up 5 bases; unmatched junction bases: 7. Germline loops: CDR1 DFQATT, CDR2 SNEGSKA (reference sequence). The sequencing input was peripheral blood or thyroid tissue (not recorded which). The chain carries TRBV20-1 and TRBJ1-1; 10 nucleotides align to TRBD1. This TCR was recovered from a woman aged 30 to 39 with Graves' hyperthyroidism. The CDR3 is CSAIGQGGWTEAFF. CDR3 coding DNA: TGCAGTGCTATAGGACAGGGGGGATGGACTGAAGCTTTCTTT.